This TCR beta chain was identified during a study of blood T cell repertoires in COVID-19 (dated by TCRdb to 2018 to 2020). Some background on the complete study: Samples from collaborators originated in the United States, Italy and Spain and spanned both the acute and convalescent phases of COVID-19. The material from the prospective study consisted of cDNA or gDNA derived from T cells, B-cell-depleted T cells, or PBMCs. Deeply sampled blood TCRbeta repertoires from subjects exposed to, actively infected with, or recovered from COVID-19 were included in the dataset. Samples came from the ongoing ImmuneRACE study (first 160 participants) plus 1,254 subjects from 6 global collaborators. A freely available public database, intended as a resource for researchers studying the immune response to SARS-CoV-2, is where the repertoires were released. Where HLA class I and class II types were available, the types were taken from metadata supplied by the sample provider, not from assay-based typing. A de-identified subject ID, COVID-19 status, age in years and sex were almost always included in the sample metadata.

General conclusions and limits of the study: How much clinical and demographic metadata was included differed by source and by participant, and the metadata was provided uncurated.

The immunoSEQ Assay, a bias-controlled multiplex PCR, was used to amplify TCRbeta CDR3 regions from genomic DNA. In the source study's methods: Nucleated cell counts per sample were estimated from amplification of reference gene primers within the assay. To quantify the absolute abundance of each unique TCRbeta CDR3 rearrangement, sequence reads were collapsed and filtered. For each sample, productive Simpson clonality was calculated as the square root of Simpson's diversity index over productive rearrangements. TCRdb took over this immuneACCESS table, retaining in-frame rearrangements with V and J assigned. Such tables are incomplete; in checked studies, under half of the missing clones stem from an unresolved V gene, and the remainder is unexplained. That table furnishes V, J and clone size, whereas the DNA furnished D and trimming. The sample table shows approximately 200,000 clones, and around three quarters are seen once. Jointly, the top ten make up 17% of the sample.

In the case of this clone: No cognate antigen has been identified for it. Per-base qualities were not stored, and no clone one base away is much larger.

The germline V gene (reference sequence) yields LNHNV for CDR1 and YYDKDF for CDR2. V is clipped by 6 bases and J by 1 base, and the sequence between their germline boundaries is 17 bases long. Taken from cysteine to phenylalanine, the CDR3 has 16 residues. CDR3 DNA is the only sequence kept; it has 48 bases, read in frame from the first base. Collaborating institutions collected whole blood in K2EDTA tubes following their own protocols. For TCRbeta analysis, collaborators shipped samples as frozen whole blood, isolated PBMCs, or DNA extracted from either of those sample types. The V and J genes are TRBV15 and TRBJ2-3; a tentative D call is TRBD2 (6 bases match). This receptor was identified in a man in his 60s with active or convalescent COVID-19. Sequences were obtained from peripheral blood. The CDR3 corresponds to CATRPTGDWGTDTQYF. The DNA sequence is as follows: TGTGCCACCAGACCGACGGGGGACTGGGGCACAGATACGCAGTATTTT.